This T cell receptor beta chain was recovered during a study of shared clonotypes between healthy human individuals. Including both end residues, the CDR3 is 13 amino acids long. Germline CDR1 is SEHNR and CDR2 is FQNEAQ (reference sequence). TCRdb keeps only in-frame clones here, not all; method: immunoSEQ multiplex PCR. The table shows around 1.6 million clones, with 95% to 99% occurring only once. As concerns this clone: The CDR3 does not end in the conserved phenylalanine or tryptophan, so this is likely a read error. No DNA is shown, since the ends of the CDR3 on it are uncertain; the CDR3 is the one TCRdb lists.

This TCR was sampled from a young man in good health. The gene calls are TRBV7-9 and TRBJ2-7; whether TRBD2, the table's D call, matches the DNA was not checked. Sequencing was performed on naive CD4+ T cells sorted from blood. Subset here: CD45RA+ positively selected. The chain's CDR3 is CASSPTSGRISTI.